This T cell receptor (beta chain) was sequenced in a study of shared clonotypes between healthy human individuals. Of note for this clone: What it binds is unknown.

Sorted-subset replicate PCRs used 150 to 200 ng DNA, about 30,000 T cell genomes. The data were produced by immunoSEQ multiplex PCR, yet TCRdb's version contains in-frame clones alone and is incomplete. The sample lists about 2.4 million clones; 90% to 95% were seen once. The study separated CD4+ cells into CD45RA+ naive and CD45RA-negative memory subsets. General study points: The authors expected sequencing depth to affect clonotype sharing among donors.

Sequenced: naive CD4+ T cells sorted from blood. Stated subset: CD45RA+ positively selected. This TCR derives from a man aged 18 to 35 in good health.

CDR3 protein: CAWTGSTGELFF. For the CDR3, the DNA is TGTGCCTGGACAGGGAGCACCGGGGAGCTGTTTTTT. This chain uses TRBV30 with TRBJ2-2; either TRBD1 or TRBD2 may supply D (5 bases each). The CDR3 is 12 amino acids. CDR1 and CDR2 from the germline V gene are GTSNPN and SVGIG (reference sequence). V gave up 4 bases and J gave up 4 bases, with 7 bases separating them.